This T cell receptor (beta chain) derives from a study of shared clonotypes between healthy human individuals. V dropped 5 bases and J dropped 0; count of bases not matched to a gene: 7. This CDR3 contains 16 residues. Germline CDR1 reads MGHDK; CDR2 reads SYGVNS. Profiling relied on immunoSEQ multiplex PCR, and the TCRdb table lists in-frame clones only, not all of them. There are some 2.3 million clones in the sample; 93% occur only once, and 0.35% to 0.5% lies in the top ten. The TCR comes from a young man in good health. Some clones in this sample may be carry-over from other donors' samples. Sequencing input: naive CD4+ T cells from PBMCs. Subset in this sample: CD45RA+ positively selected. The chain is built from TRBV25-1 and TRBJ1-3, with 7 bases fitting TRBD1. The chain's CDR3 is CASSPRTGLSGNTIYF. Written as DNA, the CDR3 is TGTGCCAGCAGTCCGAGGACAGGACTCTCTGGAAACACCATATATTTT.